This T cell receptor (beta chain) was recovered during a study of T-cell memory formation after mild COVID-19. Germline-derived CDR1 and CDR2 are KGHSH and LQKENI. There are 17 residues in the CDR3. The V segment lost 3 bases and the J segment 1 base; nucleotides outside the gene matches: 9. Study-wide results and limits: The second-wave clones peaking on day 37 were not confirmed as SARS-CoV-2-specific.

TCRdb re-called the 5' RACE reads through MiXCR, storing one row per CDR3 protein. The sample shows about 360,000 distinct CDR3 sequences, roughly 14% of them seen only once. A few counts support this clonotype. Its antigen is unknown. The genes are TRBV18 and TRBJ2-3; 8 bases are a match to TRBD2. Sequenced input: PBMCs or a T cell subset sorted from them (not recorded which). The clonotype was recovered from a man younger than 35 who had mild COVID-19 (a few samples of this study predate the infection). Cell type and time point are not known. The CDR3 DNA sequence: TGTGCCAGCTCACCGCGTGTTCCCGGGGGGGGCACAGATACGCAGTATTTT. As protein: CASSPRVPGGGTDTQYF.